Listed below are T cell receptor beta chains from one sample, sequenced in a study of blood T cell repertoires in COVID-19. The protocol was immunoSEQ multiplex PCR, while the TCRdb copy is restricted to in-frame clones and leaves out a portion. The profile covers 40,000 to 50,000 clones, with over 80% appearing a single time and 2.1% taken by the ten largest. Specimen: peripheral blood. Receptor source: a woman older than 75 with COVID-19, enrolled during active disease. Each CDR3 is given without its conserved first and last residue.

J gene,V gene,CDR3 protein
TRBJ1-1,TRBV27,ASSFVPGLGTEAF
TRBJ2-2,TRBV5-1,ASSLVGTGPGELF
TRBJ1-5,TRBV7-9,ASSNRYSNQPQH
TRBJ2-4,TRBV2,ASRPGQGIYLDIQY
TRBJ2-3,TRBV2,ASSDSGPGMDTQY
TRBJ1-3,TRBV18,ASSSVPPGQNSGNTIY
TRBJ2-3,TRBV12-3/TRBV12-4,ASSRDITDTQY
TRBJ1-3,TRBV23-1,ASSQGSSGNTIY
TRBJ2-5,TRBV5-5,ASSLQGKGETQY
TRBJ2-5,TRBV5-1,ASSRLAGAIQETQY
TRBJ1-4,TRBV30,AWSVSRKLF
TRBJ2-3,TRBV29-1,SVESRDTQY
TRBJ2-5,TRBV19,ASSKTARPETQY
TRBJ1-4,TRBV27,ASSPQGVTANEKLF
TRBJ1-5,TRBV29-1,SVEDQGSNQPQH
TRBJ1-5,TRBV19,ASGGVGSGNQPQH
TRBJ2-7,TRBV10-3,ASSGTRDYEQY
TRBJ2-1,TRBV27,ASRVHRIYNEQF
TRBJ1-2,TRBV19,ASSRTGPGYT
TRBJ2-1,TRBV3-1/TRBV3-2,ASSHGPSGNSYNEQF
TRBJ2-1,TRBV19,ASMGGGRLAGDYEQF
TRBJ2-1,TRBV27,ASSAPTSPNNEQF
TRBJ2-1,TRBV5-1,ASSLTSGTSYNEQF
TRBJ1-4,TRBV6-1,ASSEGDRFNEKLF
TRBJ1-2,TRBV7-8,ASTPARGHYGYT
TRBJ2-1,TRBV14,ASSQRAAPEEQF
TRBJ2-2,TRBV5-4,ASTGRLAGGADTGELF
TRBJ1-1,TRBV6-5,ASSGLGGNTEAF
TRBJ1-1,TRBV29-1,SVDKDRNMNTEAF
TRBJ2-3,TRBV6-6,ASSLGQGVTDTQY
TRBJ2-7,TRBV9,ASSRALGTSGSVDEQY
TRBJ2-1,TRBV24-1,ATSDFRRKGSYNEQF
TRBJ1-2,TRBV13,ASSLGQGVHGYT
TRBJ2-7,TRBV28,ASTRDQISYEQY
TRBJ2-5,TRBV19,ASSNGRGRAEETQY
TRBJ1-5,TRBV2,ASTERDRNQPQH
TRBJ1-5,TRBV14,ASSQVWGTGRVQPQH
TRBJ1-1,TRBV18,ASSPRVGDTEAF
TRBJ1-1,TRBV5-1,ASSPGQGFTEAF
TRBJ2-1,TRBV14,ASSQAGYEQF
TRBJ2-3,TRBV3-1/TRBV3-2,ASSRTDPSTDTQY
TRBJ1-1,TRBV6-6,ASIPSHLTGAF
TRBJ2-1,TRBV5-1,ASSWQTGRGTYNEQF
TRBJ1-1,TRBV28,ASRTTQNTEAF
TRBJ1-5,TRBV3-1/TRBV3-2,ASSQAGQGGNQPQH
TRBJ1-4,TRBV18,ASCLGQGRREKLF
TRBJ1-4,TRBV15,ATSRDQARGNEKLF
TRBJ1-1,TRBV19,ASSPYRSGGGNTEAF